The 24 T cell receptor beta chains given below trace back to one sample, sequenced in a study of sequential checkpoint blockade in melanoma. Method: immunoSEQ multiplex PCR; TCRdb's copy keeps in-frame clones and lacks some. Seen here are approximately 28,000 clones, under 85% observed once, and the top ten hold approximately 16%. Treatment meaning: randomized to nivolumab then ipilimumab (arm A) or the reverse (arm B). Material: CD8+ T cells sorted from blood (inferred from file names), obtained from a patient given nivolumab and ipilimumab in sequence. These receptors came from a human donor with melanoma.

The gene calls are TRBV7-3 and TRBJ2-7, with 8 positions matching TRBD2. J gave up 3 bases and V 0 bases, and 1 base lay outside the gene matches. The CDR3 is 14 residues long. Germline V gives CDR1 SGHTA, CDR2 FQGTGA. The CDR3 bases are TGTGCCAGCAGCTTAACGGGACTAGACTACGAGCAGTACTTC. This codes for CASSLTGLDYEQYF.

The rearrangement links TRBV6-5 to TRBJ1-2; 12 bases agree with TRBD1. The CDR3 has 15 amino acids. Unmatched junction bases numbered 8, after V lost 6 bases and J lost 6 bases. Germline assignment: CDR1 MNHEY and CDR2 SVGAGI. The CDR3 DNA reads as TGTGCCAGCAGGGGGACAGGGGGCGCGGGCGATGGCTACACCTTC. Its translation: CASRGTGGAGDGYTF.

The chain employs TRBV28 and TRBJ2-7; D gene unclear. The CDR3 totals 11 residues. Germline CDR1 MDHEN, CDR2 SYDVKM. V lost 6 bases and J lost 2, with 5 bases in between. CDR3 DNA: TGTGCCAGCAGCCCTGCCTACGAGCAGTACTTC. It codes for CASSPAYEQYF.

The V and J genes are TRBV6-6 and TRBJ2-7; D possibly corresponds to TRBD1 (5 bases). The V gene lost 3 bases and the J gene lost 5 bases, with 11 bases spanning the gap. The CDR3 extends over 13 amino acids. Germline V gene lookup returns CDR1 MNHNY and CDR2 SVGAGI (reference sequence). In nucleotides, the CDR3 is TGTGCCAGCAGTTATAACACACAGGACGAGCAGTACTTC. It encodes CASSYNTQDEQYF.

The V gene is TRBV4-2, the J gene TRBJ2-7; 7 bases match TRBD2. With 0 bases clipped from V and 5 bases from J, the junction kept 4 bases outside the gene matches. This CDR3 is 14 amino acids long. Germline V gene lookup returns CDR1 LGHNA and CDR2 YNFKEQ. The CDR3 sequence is CASSQEREFDEQYF. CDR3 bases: TGTGCCAGCAGCCAAGAGCGGGAGTTCGACGAGCAGTACTTC.

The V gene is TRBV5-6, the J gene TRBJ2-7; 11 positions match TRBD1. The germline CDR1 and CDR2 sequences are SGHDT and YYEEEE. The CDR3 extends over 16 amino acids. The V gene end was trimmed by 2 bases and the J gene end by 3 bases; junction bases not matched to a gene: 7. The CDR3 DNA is TGTGCCAGCAGCTTCCATCCGGGGACAGGGGGCTACGAGCAGTACTTC. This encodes CASSFHPGTGGYEQYF. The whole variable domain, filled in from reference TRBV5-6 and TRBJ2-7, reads DAGVTQSPTHLIKTRGQQVTLRCSPKSGHDTVSWYQQALGQGPQFIFQYYEEEERQRGNFPDRFSGHQFPNYSSELNVNALLLGDSALYLCASSFHPGTGGYEQYFGPGTRLTVT.

CDR3 in DNA: TGTGCCAGCACCTTAGGGGAGGTTGGATACAATGAGCAGTTCTTC. Translating it yields CASTLGEVGYNEQFF. The chain combines TRBV28 with TRBJ2-1; D might be TRBD2 (6 bases). Germline V CDR1 and CDR2: MDHEN, SYDVKM. Trimming left V 7 bases short and J 4 bases short, with 17 bases between. This CDR3 has 15 residues.

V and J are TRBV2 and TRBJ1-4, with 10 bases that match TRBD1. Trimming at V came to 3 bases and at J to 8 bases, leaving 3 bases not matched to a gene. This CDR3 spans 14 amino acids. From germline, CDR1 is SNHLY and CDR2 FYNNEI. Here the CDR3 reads CASSDGTGAEKLFF. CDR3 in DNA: TGTGCCAGCAGTGACGGGACAGGGGCCGAAAAACTGTTTTTT.

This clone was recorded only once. The CDR3 bases are TGCGCCAGCAGCCAAGGAATGGCAGGGCCCTACGAGCAGTACTTC. The encoded protein is CASSQGMAGPYEQYF. This chain joins TRBV4-3 and TRBJ2-5; a possible D gene is TRBD1 (5 bases). The J call is uncertain, as TRBJ2-7 better fits the DNA end. Germline assignment: CDR1 LGHNA and CDR2 YSLEER. CDR3 length equals 15 residues.

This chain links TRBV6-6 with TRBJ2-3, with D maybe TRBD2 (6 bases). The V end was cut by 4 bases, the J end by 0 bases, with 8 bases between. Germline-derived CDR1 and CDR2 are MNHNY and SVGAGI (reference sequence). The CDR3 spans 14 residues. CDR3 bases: TGTGCCAGCAGTTCCACTAGCAGCACAGATACGCAGTATTTT. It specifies CASSSTSSTDTQYF.

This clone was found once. The CDR3 is CSVEHGTDTQYF. The CDR3 coding sequence is TGCAGCGTTGAACATGGCACAGATACGCAGTATTTT. This chain joins TRBV29-1 and TRBJ2-3; D gene uncertain. Germline values: CDR1 SQVTM, CDR2 ANQGSEA. The length of the CDR3 is 12 residues. Deletions cut 2 bases from V and 1 base from J, with 4 bases between.

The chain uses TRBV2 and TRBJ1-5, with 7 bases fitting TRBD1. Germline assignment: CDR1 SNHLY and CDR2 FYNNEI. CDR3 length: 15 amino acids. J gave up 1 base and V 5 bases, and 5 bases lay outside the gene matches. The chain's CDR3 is CASSRDRVSNQPQHF. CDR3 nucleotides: TGTGCCAGCAGTCGGGACAGAGTAAGCAATCAGCCCCAGCATTTT.

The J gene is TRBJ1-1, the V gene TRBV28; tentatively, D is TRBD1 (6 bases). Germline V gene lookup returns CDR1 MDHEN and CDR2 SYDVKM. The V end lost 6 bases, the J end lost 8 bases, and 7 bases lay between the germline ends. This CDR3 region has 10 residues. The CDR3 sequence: CASSQGEAFF. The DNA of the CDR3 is TGTGCCAGCAGCCAGGGGGAAGCTTTCTTT.

CDR3 protein: CASSFGAGGYTF. CDR3 in DNA: TGTGCCAGCAGCTTTGGGGCGGGGGGCTACACCTTC. The chain couples TRBV13 to TRBJ1-2, with D possibly matching TRBD1 (5 bases). Germline values: CDR1 PRHDT, CDR2 FYEKMQ (reference sequence). The CDR3 is 12 residues long. Between the trimmed V and J ends, which lost 3 bases and 8 bases, there was a span of 10 bases.

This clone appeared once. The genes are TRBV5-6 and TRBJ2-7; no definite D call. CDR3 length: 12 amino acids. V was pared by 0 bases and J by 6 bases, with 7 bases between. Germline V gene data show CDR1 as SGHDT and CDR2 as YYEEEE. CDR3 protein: CASSLAGGEQYF. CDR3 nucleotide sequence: TGTGCCAGCAGCTTGGCCGGTGGCGAGCAGTACTTC.

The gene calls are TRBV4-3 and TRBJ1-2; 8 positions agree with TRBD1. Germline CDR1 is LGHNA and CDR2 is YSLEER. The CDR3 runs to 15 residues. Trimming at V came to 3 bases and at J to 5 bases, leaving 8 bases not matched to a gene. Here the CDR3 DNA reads TGCGCCAGCAGCCAGGCGACAGGGGCGGGATATGGCTACACCTTC. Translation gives CASSQATGAGYGYTF.

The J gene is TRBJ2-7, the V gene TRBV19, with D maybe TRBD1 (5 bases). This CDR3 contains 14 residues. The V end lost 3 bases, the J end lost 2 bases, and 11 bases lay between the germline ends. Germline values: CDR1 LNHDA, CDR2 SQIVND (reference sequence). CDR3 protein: CASSIGRDTYEQYF. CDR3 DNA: TGTGCCAGTAGTATTGGCAGGGATACCTACGAGCAGTACTTC.

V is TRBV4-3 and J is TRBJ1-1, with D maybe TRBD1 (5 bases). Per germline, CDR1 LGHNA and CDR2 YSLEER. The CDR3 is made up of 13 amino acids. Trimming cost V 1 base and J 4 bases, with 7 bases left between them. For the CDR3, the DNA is TGCGCCAGCAGCCAAGCCAGGGTCACTGAAGCTTTCTTT. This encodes CASSQARVTEAFF.

CDR3 sequence reads: CASSTGFLYGYTF. The CDR3, as DNA: TGTGCCAGTAGTACGGGGTTTCTGTATGGCTACACCTTC. The chain links TRBV19 to TRBJ1-2; D uncertain. Trimming left V 4 bases short and J 5 bases short, with 11 bases between. The CDR3 extends over 13 amino acids. Germline V gene lookup returns CDR1 LNHDA and CDR2 SQIVND (reference sequence).

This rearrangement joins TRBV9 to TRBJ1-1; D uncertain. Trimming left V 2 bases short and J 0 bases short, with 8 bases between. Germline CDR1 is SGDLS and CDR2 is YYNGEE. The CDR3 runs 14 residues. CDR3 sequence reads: CASSVAVLNTEAFF. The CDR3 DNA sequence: TGTGCCAGCAGCGTCGCAGTTTTGAACACTGAAGCTTTCTTT.

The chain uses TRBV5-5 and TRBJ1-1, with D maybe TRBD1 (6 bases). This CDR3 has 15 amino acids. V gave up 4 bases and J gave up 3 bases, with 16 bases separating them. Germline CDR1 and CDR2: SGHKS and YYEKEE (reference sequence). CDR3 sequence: CASSQTRQGYTEAFF. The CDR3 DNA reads TGTGCCAGCAGCCAAACCCGTCAGGGGTACACTGAAGCTTTCTTT.

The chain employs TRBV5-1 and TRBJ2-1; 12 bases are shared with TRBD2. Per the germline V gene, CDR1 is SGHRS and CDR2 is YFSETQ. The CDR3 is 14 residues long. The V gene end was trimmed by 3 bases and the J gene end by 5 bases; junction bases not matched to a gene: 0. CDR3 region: CASSWTSGDNEQFF. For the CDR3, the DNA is TGCGCCAGCAGCTGGACTAGCGGGGACAATGAGCAGTTCTTC.

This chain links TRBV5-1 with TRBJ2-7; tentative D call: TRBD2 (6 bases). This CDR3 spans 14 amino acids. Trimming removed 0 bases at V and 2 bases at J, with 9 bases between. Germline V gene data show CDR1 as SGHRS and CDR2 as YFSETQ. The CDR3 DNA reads TGCGCCAGCAGCTTGGGGGACTTGACCTACGAGCAGTACTTC. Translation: CASSLGDLTYEQYF.

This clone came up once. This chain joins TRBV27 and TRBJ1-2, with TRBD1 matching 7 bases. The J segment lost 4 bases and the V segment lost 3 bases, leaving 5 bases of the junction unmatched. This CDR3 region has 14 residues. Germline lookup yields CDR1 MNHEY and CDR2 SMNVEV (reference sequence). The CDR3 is CASSFRGAAYGYTF. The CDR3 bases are TGTGCCAGCAGTTTCAGGGGGGCGGCCTATGGCTACACCTTC.